These T cell receptor beta chains were read from a single sample in a study of blood T cells in healthy people across ages. TCRdb used MiXCR to reprocess the 5' RACE reads, holding one entry per CDR3 protein. The sample holds fewer than 1.5 million distinct CDR3 sequences, about 43% seen once. The material sequenced was blood. The receptors originated from a young woman in good health. Each CDR3 is given without its conserved first and last residue. The order of the fields is V gene, clone size, CDR3 protein. Clone size is stated in some rows and not others, as once, few, many or a class when expanded.

TRBV7-2,.,ASSLETGPSYEQY
TRBV12-3/TRBV12-4,few,ASTATLTNYGYT
TRBV24-1,few,ATSGETGTPLH
TRBV5-1,.,ASSLSTGGWDTGELF
TRBV29-1,.,SVERGDGKNIQY
TRBV15,.,ATSRDRGPYEQY
TRBV2,.,ASSAQEVDTQY
TRBV12-3/TRBV12-4,.,DSAIGGGTQH
TRBV4-1,.,ASSQDPGGAQETQY
TRBV12-3/TRBV12-4,.,ASSLPASGDYSYEQY
TRBV5-1,few,ASSPGDSNSPLH
TRBV6-5,few,ASSYRRDRENEQF
TRBV5-1,.,ASSLGGTSAQETQY
TRBV28,.,ASSWGRDSEQF
TRBV20-1,.,SANSPFEDNEQF
TRBV20-1,.,SAGLPRVDTQY
TRBV4-1,few,ASSQAVRGTPTGDYGYT
TRBV9,many,ASSVRLAGVTDTQY
TRBV20-1,.,SARPGTSGDTQY
TRBV4-1,many,ASSRGGLAVLGNEQF
TRBV7-9,few,ASTGYGDYGYT
TRBV11-2,.,ASSLAPPGLAAYEQY
TRBV5-5,.,ASSPTSGAHTQY
TRBV12-3/TRBV12-4,.,ASSFRNTNYGYT
TRBV28,.,ASSLWASGRNEQY
TRBV20-1,.,SAREQRRLEQF
TRBV20-1,.,SARDTTGDGYT
TRBV10-3,.,ATRQDLLYEQY
TRBV20-1,few,SARVGDNQPQH
TRBV11-2,.,ASSFLTGGGYEQY
TRBV28,.,ASDSSGNTIY
TRBV6-5,.,ASSYLGTGHYGYT
TRBV11-2,.,ASSSLPETQY
TRBV5-6,.,ASSLRDFGDTQY
TRBV28,few,ASSLQVFTYEQY
TRBV3-1,.,ASSQGLYGTEAF
TRBV5-6,few,ASSPVSSGGAIEQY
TRBV7-2,few,ASSLLNRGSTGELF
TRBV12-5,few,ASGPGATPRAYNEQF
TRBV20-1,few,SARGVREDYEQY
TRBV9,.,ASSVGEGSGASVLT